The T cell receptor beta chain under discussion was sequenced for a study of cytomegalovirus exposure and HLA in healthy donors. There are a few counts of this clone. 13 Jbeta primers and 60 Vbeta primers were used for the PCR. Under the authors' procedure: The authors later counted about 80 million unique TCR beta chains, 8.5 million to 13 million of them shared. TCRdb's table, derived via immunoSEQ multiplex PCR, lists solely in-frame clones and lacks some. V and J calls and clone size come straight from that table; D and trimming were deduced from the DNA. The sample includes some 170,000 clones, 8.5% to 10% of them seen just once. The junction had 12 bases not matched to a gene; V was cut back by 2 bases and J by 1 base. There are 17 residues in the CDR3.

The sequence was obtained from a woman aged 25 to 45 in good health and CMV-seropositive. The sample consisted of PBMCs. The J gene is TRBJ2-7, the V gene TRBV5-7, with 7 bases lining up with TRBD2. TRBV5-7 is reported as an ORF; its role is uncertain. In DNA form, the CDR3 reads TGTGCCAGCAGCTTAAAAGAACCCAGCGGGAAGTCCTACGAGCAGTACTTC. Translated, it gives CASSLKEPSGKSYEQYF.